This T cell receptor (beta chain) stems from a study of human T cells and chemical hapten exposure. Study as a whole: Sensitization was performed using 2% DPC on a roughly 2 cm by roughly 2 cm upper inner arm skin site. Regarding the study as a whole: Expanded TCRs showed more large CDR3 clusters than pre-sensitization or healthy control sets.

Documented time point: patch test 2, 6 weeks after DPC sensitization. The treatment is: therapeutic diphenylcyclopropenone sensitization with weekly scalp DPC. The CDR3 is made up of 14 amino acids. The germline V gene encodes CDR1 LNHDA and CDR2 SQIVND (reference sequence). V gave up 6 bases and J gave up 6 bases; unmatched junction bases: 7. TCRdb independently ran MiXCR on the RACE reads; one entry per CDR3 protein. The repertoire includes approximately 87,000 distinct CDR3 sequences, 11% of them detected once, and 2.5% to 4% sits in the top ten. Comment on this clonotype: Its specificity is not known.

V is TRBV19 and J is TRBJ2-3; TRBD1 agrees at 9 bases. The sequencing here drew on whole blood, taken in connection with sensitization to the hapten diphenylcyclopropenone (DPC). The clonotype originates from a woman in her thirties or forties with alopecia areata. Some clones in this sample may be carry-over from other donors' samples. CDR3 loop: CASRTGTGFDTQYF. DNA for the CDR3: TGTGCCAGTAGGACCGGGACAGGGTTCGATACGCAGTATTTT.